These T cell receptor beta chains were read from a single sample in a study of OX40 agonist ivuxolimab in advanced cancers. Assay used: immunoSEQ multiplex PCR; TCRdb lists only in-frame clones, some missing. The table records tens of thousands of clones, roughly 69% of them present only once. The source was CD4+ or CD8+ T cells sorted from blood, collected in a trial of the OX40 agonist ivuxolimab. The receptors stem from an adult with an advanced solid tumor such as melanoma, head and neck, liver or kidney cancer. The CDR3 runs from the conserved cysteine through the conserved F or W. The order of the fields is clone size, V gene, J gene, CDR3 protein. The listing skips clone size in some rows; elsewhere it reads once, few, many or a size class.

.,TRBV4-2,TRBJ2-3,CASSQGTSEDTQYF
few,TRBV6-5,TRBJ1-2,CASSYSIRRGHGYTF
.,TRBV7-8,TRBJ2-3,CASSLYVGGDTQYF
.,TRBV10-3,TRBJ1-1,CAIRGQGTNTEAFF
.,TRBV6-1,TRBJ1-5,CASSEDGRYQPQHF
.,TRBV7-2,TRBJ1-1,CASSWGQGRTEAFF
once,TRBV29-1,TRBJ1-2,CSVEDRGGAYGYTF
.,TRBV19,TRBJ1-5,CASSPPGNNQPQHF
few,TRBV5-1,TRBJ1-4,CASSLFSGGVNEKLFF
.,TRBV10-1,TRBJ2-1,CASSESSGGAMDEQFF
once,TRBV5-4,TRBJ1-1,CASSRGQDLIDTEAFF
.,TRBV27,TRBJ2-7,CASSKRDEQYF
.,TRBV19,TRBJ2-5,CASSIFLPETQYF
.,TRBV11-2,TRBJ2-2,CASSFRAGNTGELFF
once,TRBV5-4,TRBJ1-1,CASSLAGFKNTEAFF
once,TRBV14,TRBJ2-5,CASSQGAGGMETQYF
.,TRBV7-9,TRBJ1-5,CASSLNSNQPQHF
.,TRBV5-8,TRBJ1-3,CASSQGAGSGNTIYF
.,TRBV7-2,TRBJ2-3,CASSLVGASTDTQYF
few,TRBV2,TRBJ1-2,CASSANPSGLGNYGYTF
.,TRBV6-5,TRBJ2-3,CASRRIAGRTDTQYF
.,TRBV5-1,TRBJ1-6,CASSLRVQGDSPLHF
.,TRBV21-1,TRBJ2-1,CASSRGNRDRVYNEQFF
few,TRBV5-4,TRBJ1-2,CASSSSGTGRPTF
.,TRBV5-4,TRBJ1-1,CASRQSVFGEAFF
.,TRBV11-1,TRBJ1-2,CASSVGRGKDWSYTF
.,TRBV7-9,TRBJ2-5,CASSFGSGGARETQYF
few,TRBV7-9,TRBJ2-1,CASSRTTPNEQFF
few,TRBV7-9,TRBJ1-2,CASSPFGQGTYGYTF
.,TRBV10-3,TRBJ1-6,CAISESFWGNNSPLHF
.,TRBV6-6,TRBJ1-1,CASSYQDRSNTEAFF
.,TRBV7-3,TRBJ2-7,CASSPSSGGTYEQYF
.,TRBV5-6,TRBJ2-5,CASSRSGAETQYF
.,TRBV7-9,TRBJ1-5,CASSPSGSSNQPQHF
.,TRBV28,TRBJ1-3,CASSTKRFSGNTIYF
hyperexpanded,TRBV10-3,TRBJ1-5,CAISELGQGNQPQHF